This T cell receptor (beta chain) was documented in a study of shared clonotypes between healthy human individuals. Study observations and caveats: Among non-shared clonotypes, generation probabilities were lower than among those shared by all four donors. Naive subsets usually exceeded memory subsets in estimated richness.

Only CD45RO-negative cells positively selected for CCR7 counted as naive CD8 cells, so terminally differentiated effector memory CD45RA+ cells were excluded. V lost 8 bases and J 6 bases, leaving 17 bases between the germline ends. Germline CDR1 is SQVTM and CDR2 is ANQGSEA. The CDR3 covers 13 residues. The authors ran the assay at deep level. Replicate PCRs run on sorted subsets employed approximately 0.2 ug DNA, approximately 30,000 T cell genomes. Assay: immunoSEQ multiplex PCR; the TCRdb copy retains only in-frame clones and omits some. Of under 600,000 clones listed, 95% to 98% were seen once; the top ten hold roughly 0.29%. About this clone: Its antigen is undetermined.

This clonotype originated in a man in his thirties or forties in good health. The rearrangement joins TRBV29-1 to TRBJ2-1, with D perhaps TRBD2 (5 bases). Specimen: naive CD8+ T cells sorted from blood. The CDR3 sequence: CSLTSYVTNEQFF. Here the CDR3 DNA reads TGCAGCCTAACTAGTTACGTTACCAATGAGCAGTTCTTC.